This T cell receptor beta chain was found in a study of PD-L1 blockade in urothelial cancer. Trimming cost V 4 bases and J 2 bases, with 10 bases left between them. CDR1 is SGHRS, CDR2 YFSETQ, per germline. This CDR3 is built from 14 residues. Time point described: pretreatment peripheral blood. Here immunoSEQ multiplex PCR was the method, and the copy in TCRdb shows in-frame clones only, minus some. The table lists around 79,000 clones, just under 85% of them singletons, with about 7.4% in the top ten. The sequenced sample was PBMCs, obtained around atezolizumab (anti-PD-L1) treatment. This clonotype was obtained from a man aged 40-49 years with urothelial cancer. The chain has TRBV5-1 and TRBJ2-1; perhaps TRBD2 as D (6 bases). The CDR3 coding sequence is TGCGCCAGCAGCACCTCGGGGGCCTACAATGAGCAGTTCTTC. It is translated as CASSTSGAYNEQFF.